The 23 T cell receptor delta chains presented below share a single source sample, sequenced in a study of γδ T cells in repeated Plasmodium falciparum infection. Flow sorting of PBMC yielded separate Vgamma9/Vdelta2+ and Vdelta2-negative gammadelta T cell populations for bulk repertoire analysis. TCRdb fed the multiplex PCR reads to CATT. The sample includes tens of thousands of delta-chain clones, around 1.7% of them seen just once. Specimen: gamma-delta T cells from blood. These TCRs come from a pool of human donors (malaria-infected and uninfected, not separated).

As for this clone: This probably arose from a read error, given a far larger clone one base away. This same CDR3 is encoded by further DNA sequences in the sample. The genes are TRDV1 and TRDJ1; 7 positions agree with TRDD3. There are 17 residues in the CDR3. The germline V gene has CDR1 TSWWSYY and CDR2 QGS. The CDR3 DNA is TGTGCTCTTGGAGAACTTAGGTGGGGGACGTACACCGATAAACTCATCTTT. Its protein is CALGELRWGTYTDKLIF.

This clone was seen a few times. The translation of this DNA and the TCRdb protein of a much larger clone differ at residue 7, probably owing to a read error; the protein shown here is translated from the DNA. The CDR3 DNA follows: TGTGCTCTTGGGGATCCTTGTTTCCGTCTCACTAACTGGGGGATACGCTTAACATCCGATAAACTCATCTTT. As protein: CALGDPCFRLTNWGIRLTSDKLIF. The J gene is TRDJ1, the V gene TRDV1, with 13 bases that match TRDD3. Here the J gene came from matching the DNA to germline, since TCRdb omits it. Germline V gives CDR1 TSWWSYY, CDR2 QGS. V was pared by 3 bases and J by 3 bases, with 28 bases of the junction left unmatched. This CDR3 has 24 amino acids.

This clone was observed a handful of times. This DNA translates differently at residue 16 from the TCRdb protein, which is that of a much larger clone; a read error is likely, and the protein shown is the DNA's own translation. This chain connects TRDV1 to TRDJ1; D uncertain. TCRdb carries no J gene annotation; the J gene was assigned here by matching the DNA with germline. V was shortened by 1 base and J by 3 bases, with 30 bases between the two germline ends. Germline CDR1 TSWWSYY, CDR2 QGS. The CDR3 has 21 residues. The CDR3 DNA follows: TGTGCTCTTGGGGAACGCTATTGGGTCCCCGGTCGAGGAGGCTACGCCGATAAACTCATCTTT. This codes for CALGERYWVPGRGGYADKLIF.

Turning to this clone: The protein that TCRdb holds for this DNA derives from a much larger clone and differs from the translated DNA at residue 13, which likely indicates a read error; the protein shown here is translated from the DNA. The chain uses TRDV1 and TRDJ3, with D perhaps TRDD2 or TRDD3 (7 bases each). Germline-derived CDR1 and CDR2 are TSWWSYY and QGS. Trimming took off 3 bases at V and 0 bases at J, with 33 bases between the two ends. The length of the CDR3 is 25 residues. The CDR3 here is CALGDPIFLQGDDRADSWDTRQMFF. The CDR3 DNA sequence: TGTGCTCTTGGGGATCCAATTTTCCTACAGGGGGATGACCGTGCGGACTCCTGGGACACCCGACAGATGTTTTTC.

This clone was counted at least ten times. The protein given by TCRdb reflects a much larger clone and differs at residue 12 from this DNA's translation, likely from a read error; the protein shown is the DNA's translation. The chain joins TRDV1 to TRDJ2; D possibly corresponds to TRDD2 (5 bases). The CDR3 loop spans 15 amino acids. Germline CDR1 TSWWSYY, CDR2 QGS. The DNA of the CDR3 is TGTGCTCTGACCTACGAAGGGTTATCGACAGCACGACTCTTCTTT. Protein sequence: CALTYEGLSTARLFF.

This clone was seen at least ten times. The likely explanation is a read error, given a far larger clone one base away. Different DNA sequences within this sample yield the same CDR3. J is TRDJ1 and V is TRDV2, with a possible D match to TRDD3 (6 bases). The V and J ends lost 0 bases and 2 bases respectively, with 21 bases between them. Germline V gives CDR1 GEAIGNYY, CDR2 EKD. The CDR3 covers 18 residues. CDR3 sequence reads: CACDTVRGTQLYTDKLIF. CDR3 DNA: TGTGCCTGTGACACCGTCCGGGGGACCCAATTGTATACCGATAAACTCATCTTT.

In regard to this clone: The TCRdb record carries a much larger clone's protein, which differs from this DNA's translation at residue 14; a read error is the likely cause, and the protein listed here is the DNA translation. The V and J genes are TRDV3 and TRDJ1; weak D call: TRDD3 (5 bases). The germline V and J ends were trimmed by 5 bases and 3 bases, with 34 bases remaining between them. Germline loops: CDR1 TVYSNPD, CDR2 GDNSRS (reference sequence). This CDR3 region has 19 residues. The CDR3 here is CAIRAHSELCESAADKLIF. DNA of the CDR3: TGTGCCATACGTGCTCATTCTGAATTGTGCGAAAGTGCCGCCGATAAACTCATCTTT.

This clone was counted a few times. The likely explanation is a read error, given a far larger clone one base away. Other nucleotide sequences from this sample produce the same CDR3. The chain employs TRDV2 and TRDJ1; D possibly corresponds to TRDD3 (5 bases). The CDR3 is made up of 14 amino acids. CDR1 is GEAIGNYY and CDR2 is EKD in the germline V gene. V was cut by 7 bases and J by 1 base, with 15 bases left in between. The CDR3 is CACDGISATDKLIF. CDR3 in DNA: TGTGCCTGCGACGGGATTAGTGCCACCGATAAACTCATCTTT.

This clone was seen a handful of times. The protein held in TCRdb is that of a much larger clone and does not match this DNA's translation at residue 3, likely because of a read error; the protein shown is translated from the DNA. CDR3 sequence reads: CAPGELGSWGIRDGDKLIF. The CDR3 nucleotides read TGTGCTCCTGGGGAACTGGGTTCTTGGGGGATACGAGACGGCGATAAACTCATCTTT. This chain uses TRDV1 with TRDJ1; TRDD3 aligns across 11 bases. Germline V lookup: CDR1 TSWWSYY, CDR2 QGS. This CDR3 has 19 residues.

This clone was seen ten or more times. A much larger clone differs by one base, so this may be a read error. Other DNA sequences in this specimen translate into the identical CDR3. J is TRDJ1 and V is TRDV3; perhaps TRDD3 as D (10 bases). The CDR3 covers 22 residues. The V gene lost 3 bases and the J gene lost 0 bases, with 38 bases spanning the gap. CDR1 TVYSNPD and CDR2 GDNSRS come from the germline V gene (reference sequence). The CDR3: CALGSFLHFWGGGYPNTDKLIF. The CDR3 region has the DNA TGTGCCTTGGGGTCCTTCCTACACTTTTGGGGTGGGGGATACCCGAACACCGATAAACTCATCTTT.

This clone was counted ten times or more. The protein TCRdb gives is from a much larger clone and does not agree with this DNA's translation at residue 8, likely a read error; the protein shown here comes from the DNA. The V and J genes are TRDV1 and TRDJ1; D is perhaps TRDD3 (6 bases). Germline V gene data show CDR1 as TSWWSYY and CDR2 as QGS. The V end lost 5 bases, the J end lost 7 bases, and 26 bases lay between the germline ends. This CDR3 spans 17 amino acids. CDR3 loop: CALGTPSASGEVGKLIF. For the CDR3, the DNA is TGTGCTCTTGGGACTCCTAGTGCGTCGGGGGAGGTCGGTAAACTCATCTTT.

In this sample, this clone turned up a few times. The protein recorded in TCRdb matches a much larger clone and deviates from this DNA's translation at residue 15, suggesting a read error; the protein here is obtained by translating the DNA. The chain links TRDV1 to TRDJ1, with D hard to call. Germline V CDR1 and CDR2: TSWWSYY, QGS. This CDR3 region has 18 residues. The CDR3 sequence: CALGDRRSCTPIIDRLIF. For the CDR3, the DNA is TGTGCTCTTGGGGATCGGAGGAGCTGTACACCTATAATCGATAGACTCATCTTT.

This clone was counted between two and nine times. TCRdb attributes to this sequence the protein of a much larger clone, which differs from the DNA translation at residue 18; a read error is likely, and the protein displayed is translated from the DNA. The chain has TRDV1 and TRDJ1; 7 bases map to TRDD3. This CDR3 region has 21 residues. CDR1 and CDR2 from the germline V gene are TSWWSYY and QGS. CDR3 bases: TGTGCTCTTGGGGAACTAGGCCTTCACCTACTGGGGATCCTGTACACCGATAACCTCATCTTT. As protein: CALGELGLHLLGILYTDNLIF.

Comments on this clone: TCRdb records a much larger clone's protein for this DNA, with a difference at residue 14 that likely arises from a read error; the protein given is the translation of the DNA. V and J are TRDV1 and TRDJ1, with D tentatively TRDD3 (7 bases). No J gene was available from TCRdb, and it was assigned here by a germline match of the DNA. V was trimmed by 1 base and J by 0 bases, leaving 33 bases between them. The CDR3 length is 23 residues. Germline assignment: CDR1 TSWWSYY and CDR2 QGS. The CDR3 here is CALGERYPTGGWGTPPYTDKLIF. CDR3 nucleotides: TGTGCTCTTGGGGAACGGTATCCTACAGGAGGGTGGGGGACACCCCCCTACACCGATAAACTCATCTTT.

This clone has at least ten counts. TCRdb's listed protein matches a much larger clone and diverges from this DNA's translation at residue 17, likely through a read error; the protein shown comes from the DNA. The genes are TRDV1 and TRDJ1; 11 bases line up with TRDD3. Germline V lookup: CDR1 TSWWSYY, CDR2 QGS. The CDR3 covers 21 residues. CDR3 in DNA: TGTGCTCTTGAACGAGTCTGGGGGATACAGGCCCGAGGGGCTTACACCAATAAACTCATCTTT. Protein: CALERVWGIQARGAYTNKLIF.

As regards this clone: This DNA's translation differs at residue 14 from TCRdb's protein, which comes from a much larger clone; a read error is likely, and the protein shown is translated from the DNA. The chain recombines TRDV1 with TRDJ1; 8 bases line up with TRDD3. The V segment lost 2 bases and the J segment 7 bases; nucleotides outside the gene matches: 18. Germline V CDR1 and CDR2: TSWWSYY, QGS. The CDR3 consists of 18 residues. The CDR3 here is CALGESPLYWGSSGKLIF. The CDR3 coding sequence is TGTGCTCTTGGGGAAAGCCCCCTGTACTGGGGGTCTTCCGGTAAACTCATCTTT.

This clone was observed a few times. This sequence is one base from a far larger clone and is likely a read error. Other DNA sequences of this sample code for an identical CDR3. The rearrangement joins TRDV2 to TRDJ1; 10 positions agree with TRDD3. The CDR3 is made up of 20 amino acids. Germline CDR1 reads GEAIGNYY; CDR2 reads EKD. The CDR3 loop is CACDTYWGIFFPPYTDKLIF. In nucleotides, the CDR3 is TGTGCCTGTGACACGTACTGGGGGATCTTCTTCCCTCCGTACACCGATAAGCTCATCTTT.

The sample holds a few counts of this clone. A far larger clone is a single base away, which makes a read error likely. Other nucleotide sequences in the sample specify the same CDR3. The chain is built from TRDV1 and TRDJ1, with 11 nucleotides matching TRDD3. TCRdb supplies no J gene; here it was assigned by aligning the nucleotide sequence to germline. The CDR3 contains 21 residues. With 7 bases clipped from V and 0 bases from J, the junction kept 22 bases outside the gene matches. Per germline, CDR1 TSWWSYY and CDR2 QGS. In DNA, the CDR3 is TGTGCTCTTGAACGAGTCTGGGGGATACAGGCCAGAGGGGCTTACACCGATAAACTCATCTTT. This translates into CALERVWGIQARGAYTDKLIF.

Ten or more counts support this clone. This likely traces to a read error, being one base from a far larger clone. Other DNA sequences within the sample encode an identical CDR3. The gene calls are TRDV1 and TRDJ1; 7 nucleotides match TRDD3. Looked up from germline, CDR1 is TSWWSYY and CDR2 is QGS. The length of the CDR3 is 20 residues. J was trimmed by 0 bases and V by 3 bases; bases with no gene match: 19. The CDR3 sequence is CALGELVPSKWGTYTDKLIF. CDR3 sequence (DNA): TGTGCTCTTGGGGAGCTAGTACCCTCCAAGTGGGGGACGTACACCGATAAACTCATCTTT.

This clone has just a few counts. For this DNA, TCRdb reports the protein of a much larger clone, which diverges at residue 8, most likely from a read error; the protein presented here is translated directly from the DNA. The chain employs TRDV1 and TRDJ1, with 7 bases aligning to TRDD3. Germline CDR1 reads TSWWSYY; CDR2 reads QGS. V lost 0 bases to trimming and J lost 5 bases; unmatched junction nucleotides: 15. The CDR3 is 18 amino acids. Here the CDR3 DNA reads TGTGCTCTTGGGGAACTGTTCCTTATAATCGGATACGGGGATAAACTCATCTTT. This translates into CALGELFLIIGYGDKLIF.

This clone was seen a few times. A read error is likely here: a far larger clone is one base away. This same CDR3 is encoded by further DNA sequences in the sample. This sequence joins TRDV1 and TRDJ1; 12 bases map to TRDD3. The CDR3 runs to 23 residues. Per germline, CDR1 TSWWSYY and CDR2 QGS. V lost 4 bases to trimming and J lost 1 base; unmatched junction nucleotides: 25. The CDR3 DNA is TGTGCTCTTGGGGCGCCTCCTACGGGCATACTGGGGGATACCAATCTTTGCACCGATAAACTCATCTTT. Protein sequence: CALGAPPTGILGDTNLCTDKLIF.

About this clone: TCRdb's entry gives the protein of a much larger clone, which mismatches this DNA's translation at residue 6, likely from a read error; the protein reported here is translated from the DNA. The chain links TRDV3 to TRDJ1; weak D call: TRDD2 (6 bases). Trimming pared 3 bases from V and 6 bases from J, leaving 26 bases between. This CDR3 has 16 amino acids. The V gene's germline CDR1 is TVYSNPD and CDR2 GDNSRS (reference sequence). The CDR3 here is CALQSPLLRRRNKLIF. CDR3 DNA: TGTGCCTTGCAGTCGCCGCTCCTACGACGTCGTAATAAACTCATCTTT. Based on the CDR3 plus reference TRDV3 and TRDJ1, the full variable domain is CDKVTQSSPDQTVASGSEVVLLCTYDTVYSNPDLFWYRIRPDYSFQFVFYGDNSRSEGADFTQGRFSVKHILTQKAFHLVISPVRTEDSATYYCALQSPLLRRRNKLIFGKGTRVTVEP.

This clone was seen a handful of times. This DNA's translation and the protein TCRdb lists, from a much larger clone, do not match at residue 18, likely due to a read error; the protein shown is translated from the DNA. The J gene was not called, though the V gene is TRDV3; the D segment call TRDD3 is taken from the table without a DNA check. CDR3 length: 19 residues. In germline, CDR1 is TVYSNPD, CDR2 GDNSRS (reference sequence). CDR3 in amino acids: CASTAILRGSGGYGDKLTF. In DNA, the CDR3 is TGTGCCTCCACGGCCATTCTTCGCGGGTCTGGGGGATACGGCGATAAACTCACCTTT.